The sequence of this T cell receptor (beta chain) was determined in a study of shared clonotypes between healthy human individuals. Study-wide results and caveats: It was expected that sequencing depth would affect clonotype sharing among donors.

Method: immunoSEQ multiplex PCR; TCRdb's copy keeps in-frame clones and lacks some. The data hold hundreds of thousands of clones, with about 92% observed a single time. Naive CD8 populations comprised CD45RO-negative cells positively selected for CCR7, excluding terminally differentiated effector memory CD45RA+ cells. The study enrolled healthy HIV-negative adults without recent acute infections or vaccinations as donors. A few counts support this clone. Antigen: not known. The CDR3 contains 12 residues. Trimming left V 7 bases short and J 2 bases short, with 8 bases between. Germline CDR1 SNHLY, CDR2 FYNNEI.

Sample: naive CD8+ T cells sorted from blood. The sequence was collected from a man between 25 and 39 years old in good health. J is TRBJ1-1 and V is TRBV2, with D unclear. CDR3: CASNNGNTEAFF. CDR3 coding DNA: TGTGCCAGCAACAATGGAAACACTGAAGCTTTCTTT. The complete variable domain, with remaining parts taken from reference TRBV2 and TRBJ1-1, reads EPEVTQTPSHQVTQMGQEVILRCVPISNHLYFYWYRQILGQKVEFLVSFYNNEISEKSEIFDDQFSVERPDGSNFTLKIRSTKLEDSAMYFCASNNGNTEAFFGQGTRLTVV.